Below, one TCR beta chain is given with its context. Authors' analysis steps: The authors estimated nucleated cell counts from reference gene primer amplification. Libraries were prepared by immunoSEQ multiplex PCR; TCRdb keeps only in-frame clonotypes and omits some of them. V, J and clone size derive from that table, while D and trimming were established from the DNA sequence. The table lists 95,000 to 150,000 clones, about 88% of them singletons. The record originates from a study of blood T cell repertoires in COVID-19. In the study overall: Nucleic acid was either cDNA or gDNA, and it came from T cells, B-cell-depleted T cells, or PBMCs.

Germline assignment: CDR1 SNHLY and CDR2 FYNNEI. Trimming took 1 base from V and 9 from J, leaving 15 bases between them. The CDR3 sequence is 14 residues long. The sequenced sample was peripheral blood. The sequence was collected from a human donor in a cohort sampled during active COVID-19. V is TRBV2 and J is TRBJ1-2; D not resolved. CDR3 coding DNA: TGTGCCAGCAGTGAAGGTCAGGTGGTTGGGCGCTACACCTTC. Protein sequence: CASSEGQVVGRYTF.